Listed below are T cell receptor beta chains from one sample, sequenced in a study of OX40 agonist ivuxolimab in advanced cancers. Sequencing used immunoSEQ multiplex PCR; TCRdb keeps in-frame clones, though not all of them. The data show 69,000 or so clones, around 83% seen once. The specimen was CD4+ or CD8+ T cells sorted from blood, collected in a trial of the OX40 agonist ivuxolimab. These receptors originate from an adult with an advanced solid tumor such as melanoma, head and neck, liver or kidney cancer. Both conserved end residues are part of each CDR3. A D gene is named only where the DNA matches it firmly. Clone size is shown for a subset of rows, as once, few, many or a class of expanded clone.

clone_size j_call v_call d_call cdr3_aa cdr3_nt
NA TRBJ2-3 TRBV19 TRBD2 CASSIASGSQYF TGTGCCAGTAGTATCGCCAGCGGGAGCCAGTATTTT
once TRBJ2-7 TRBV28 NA CASSYGQVTHEQYF TGTGCCAGCAGCTACGGACAAGTAACCCACGAGCAGTACTTC
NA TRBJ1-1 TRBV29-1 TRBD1 CSGRQGRGGTEAFF TGCAGCGGCAGACAGGGCCGCGGGGGCACTGAAGCTTTCTTT
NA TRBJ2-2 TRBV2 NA CASKPRVNTGELFF TGTGCCAGCAAGCCCAGGGTCAACACCGGGGAGCTGTTTTTT
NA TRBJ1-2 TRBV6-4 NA CASSDAGDGGGYTF TGTGCCAGCAGTGACGCGGGAGACGGCGGGGGCTACACCTTC
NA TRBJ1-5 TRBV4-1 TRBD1 CASSQSRDRGEGVSGPQHF TGCGCCAGCAGCCAGAGCCGGGACAGGGGGGAAGGAGTGTCCGGGCCCCAGCATTTT
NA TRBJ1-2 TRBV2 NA CASRLTGWYGYTF TGTGCCAGCAGGTTAACAGGGTGGTATGGCTACACCTTC
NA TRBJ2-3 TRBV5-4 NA CASSRKTKGRTDTQYF TGTGCCAGCAGTCGAAAAACTAAGGGAAGAACAGATACGCAGTATTTT
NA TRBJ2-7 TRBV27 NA CASSSADSYEQYF TGTGCCAGCAGTTCGGCGGACTCCTACGAGCAGTACTTC
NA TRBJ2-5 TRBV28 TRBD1 CASREQGVETQYF TGTGCCAGCAGGGAACAGGGGGTGGAGACCCAGTACTTC
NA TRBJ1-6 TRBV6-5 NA CASRQRGPLHF TGTGCCAGCAGACAAAGAGGACCCCTCCACTTT
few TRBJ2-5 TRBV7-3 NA CASSLEGTAQETQYF TGTGCCAGCAGCTTGGAGGGGACGGCCCAAGAGACCCAGTACTTC
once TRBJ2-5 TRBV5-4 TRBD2 CASSLDSGGRETQYF TGTGCCAGCAGTCTGGATAGCGGGGGGCGGGAGACCCAGTACTTC
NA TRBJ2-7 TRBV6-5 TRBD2 CASSRTSGRNEQYF TGTGCCAGCAGCCGTACTAGCGGGAGAAACGAGCAGTACTTC
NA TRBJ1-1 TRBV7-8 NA CASKASFGNTEAFF TGTGCCAGCAAAGCCTCGTTCGGGAACACTGAAGCTTTCTTT
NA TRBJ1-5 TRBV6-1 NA CASSVQRGFGNQPQHF TGTGCCAGCAGTGTTCAGAGGGGATTTGGCAATCAGCCCCAGCATTTT
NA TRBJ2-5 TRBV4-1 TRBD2 CASSHLPGGGKETQYF TGCGCCAGCAGCCACTTGCCAGGCGGGGGGAAAGAGACCCAGTACTTC
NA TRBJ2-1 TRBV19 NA CASSIPGVSEQFF TGTGCCAGTAGTATCCCAGGGGTAAGCGAGCAGTTCTTC
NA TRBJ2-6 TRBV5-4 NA CASRNWQSGANVLTF TGTGCCAGCCGGAATTGGCAATCTGGGGCCAACGTCCTGACTTTC
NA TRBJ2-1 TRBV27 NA CASSLRRGLANEQFF TGTGCCAGCAGTTTGAGGAGGGGGCTCGCAAATGAGCAGTTCTTC
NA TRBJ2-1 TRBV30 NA CAWSSIGGGSGLGNEQFF TGTGCCTGGAGTTCCATTGGGGGGGGCTCCGGACTAGGCAATGAGCAGTTCTTC
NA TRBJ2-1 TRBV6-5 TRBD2 CASSTLAGLNEQFF TGTGCCAGCAGTACACTAGCGGGACTCAATGAGCAGTTCTTC
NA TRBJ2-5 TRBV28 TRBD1 CASSPGTGKETQYF TGTGCCAGCAGTCCGGGGACAGGGAAAGAGACCCAGTACTTC
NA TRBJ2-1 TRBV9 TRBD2 CASSGGSGFYNEQFF TGTGCCAGCAGCGGTGGTAGCGGGTTCTACAATGAGCAGTTCTTC
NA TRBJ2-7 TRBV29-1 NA CSVEDREYEQYF TGCAGCGTTGAAGACAGGGAATACGAGCAGTACTTC
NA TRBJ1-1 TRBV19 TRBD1 CASSPYGQGANTEAFF TGTGCCAGTAGTCCCTACGGCCAGGGGGCAAACACTGAAGCTTTCTTT
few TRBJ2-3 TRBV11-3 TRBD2 CASSPGTSGTDTQYF TGTGCCAGCAGCCCTGGGACTAGCGGCACAGATACGCAGTATTTT
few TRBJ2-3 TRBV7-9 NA CASSRIGGTDTQYF TGTGCCAGCAGCCGGATCGGGGGCACAGATACGCAGTATTTT
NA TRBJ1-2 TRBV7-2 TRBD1 CASSLVGGTGVSGYTF TGTGCCAGCAGCTTAGTAGGTGGGACAGGGGTTAGTGGCTACACCTTC
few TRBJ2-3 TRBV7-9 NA CASGLVTVPGGTDTQYF TGTGCCAGCGGTTTAGTTACGGTGCCGGGCGGGACAGATACGCAGTATTTT
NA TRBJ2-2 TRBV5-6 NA CASSLLRTTGELFF TGTGCCAGCAGCTTACTTAGGACCACCGGGGAGCTGTTTTTT
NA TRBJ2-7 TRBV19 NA CASSIYGHSSYEQYF TGTGCCAGTAGTATTTACGGACACTCCTCCTACGAGCAGTACTTC
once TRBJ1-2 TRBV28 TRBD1 CASSLTGEGGYTF TGTGCCAGCAGTTTAACAGGGGAGGGTGGCTACACCTTC
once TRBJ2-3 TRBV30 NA CAWSVRGGGWTDTQYF TGTGCCTGGAGTGTACGTGGCGGGGGCTGGACAGATACGCAGTATTTT
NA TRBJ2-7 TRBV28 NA CASSSQPTSSYEQYF TGTGCCAGCAGTTCGCAGCCCACAAGCTCCTACGAGCAGTACTTC
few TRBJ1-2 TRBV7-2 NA CASSLAAGDGYTF TGTGCCAGCAGCTTAGCGGCAGGGGATGGCTACACCTTC
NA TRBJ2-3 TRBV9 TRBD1 CASSVAVGTGPTDTQYF TGTGCCAGCAGCGTAGCAGTAGGGACAGGGCCCACAGATACGCAGTATTTT
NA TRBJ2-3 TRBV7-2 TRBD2 CASLSGLGGDTQYF TGTGCCAGCTTATCGGGACTAGGTGGTGATACGCAGTATTTT
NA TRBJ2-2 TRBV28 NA CASSLLRGTGELFF TGTGCCAGCAGTCTTCTCAGGGGCACCGGGGAGCTGTTTTTT
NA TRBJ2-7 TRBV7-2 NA CASSSVPPYEQYF TGTGCCAGCAGCTCCGTTCCGCCCTACGAGCAGTACTTC
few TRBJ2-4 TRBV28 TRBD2 CASSLVAGGPHF TGTGCCAGCAGTTTAGTGGCGGGGGGGCCGCACTTC
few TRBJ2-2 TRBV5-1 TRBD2 CASSLNPSGGATGELFF TGCGCCAGCAGCTTGAACCCTAGCGGGGGAGCCACCGGGGAGCTGTTTTTT
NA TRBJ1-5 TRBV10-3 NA CAISDGGNQPQHF TGTGCCATCAGTGACGGTGGCAATCAGCCCCAGCATTTT
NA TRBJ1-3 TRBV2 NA CASSSGRGNTIYF TGCGCCAGCAGTTCAGGGAGGGGAAACACCATATATTTT
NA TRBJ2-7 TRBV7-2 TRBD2 CASSWGLAVLNEQYF TGTGCCAGCAGCTGGGGACTAGCGGTATTGAACGAGCAGTACTTC
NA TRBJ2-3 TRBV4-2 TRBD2 CASSQGTSGSTDTQYF TGTGCCAGCAGCCAGGGGACTAGCGGAAGCACAGATACGCAGTATTTT
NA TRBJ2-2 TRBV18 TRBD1 CASSPPDRGNTGELFF TGTGCCAGCTCACCACCGGACAGGGGAAACACCGGGGAGCTGTTTTTT
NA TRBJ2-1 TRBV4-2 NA CASSQAVGTGAGEQFF TGTGCCAGCAGCCAAGCCGTGGGGACTGGGGCAGGGGAGCAGTTCTTC
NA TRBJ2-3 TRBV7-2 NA CASSPHSGADTQYF TGTGCCAGCAGCCCCCACTCAGGGGCAGATACGCAGTATTTT
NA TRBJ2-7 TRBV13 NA CASSLGRASEQYF TGTGCCAGCAGCTTAGGCAGGGCCTCCGAGCAGTACTTC
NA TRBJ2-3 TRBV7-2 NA CASSLAGGGTYTDTQYF TGTGCCAGCAGCTTAGCGGGTGGGGGGACCTACACAGATACGCAGTATTTT
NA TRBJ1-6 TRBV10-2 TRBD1 CASSRTGENSPLHF TGCGCCAGCAGCAGGACAGGGGAAAATTCACCCCTCCACTTT
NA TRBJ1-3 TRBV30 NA CAWEAGRGNTIYF TGTGCCTGGGAGGCAGGGAGAGGAAACACCATATATTTT
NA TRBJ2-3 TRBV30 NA CAAERNRAQGWASTDTQYF TGTGCCGCCGAGCGGAACCGGGCTCAGGGATGGGCTAGCACAGATACGCAGTATTTT
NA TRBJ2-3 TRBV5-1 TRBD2 CASSPTSGRDTQYF TGCGCCAGCAGCCCTACTAGCGGGAGGGATACGCAGTATTTT
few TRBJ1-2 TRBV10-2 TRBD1 CASSPLGQGKDGYTF TGCGCCAGCAGCCCGTTGGGACAGGGGAAAGATGGCTACACCTTC
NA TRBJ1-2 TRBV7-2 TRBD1 CASSLAQGATGYGYTF TGTGCCAGCAGCTTAGCACAGGGGGCGACAGGCTATGGCTACACCTTC
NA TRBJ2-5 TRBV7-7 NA CASSLQYQETQYF TGTGCCAGCAGCTTACAGTACCAAGAGACCCAGTACTTC
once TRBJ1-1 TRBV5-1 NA CASSLFSRGDTGAFF TGCGCCAGCAGCTTGTTTTCTAGAGGGGACACTGGAGCTTTCTTT